This T cell receptor beta chain is from a study of shared clonotypes between healthy human individuals. Regarding the study as a whole: For naive CD4 cells, 4% to 6% of clonotypes were shared across a handful of donors.

A note on this clone: Its antigen is undetermined.

Negatively enriched CD4+ T cells were divided by CD45RA into naive and memory. The CDR3 consists of 13 residues. V dropped 5 bases and J dropped 10 bases, with 14 bases sitting between them. The germline V gene encodes CDR1 SGHTA and CDR2 FQGNSA. Genomic DNA belonging to each subset was distributed in equal measure over several immunoSEQ plates. Produced via immunoSEQ multiplex PCR; TCRdb's table is partial and in-frame only. The sample has some 1,400,000 clones; roughly 95% are singletons. This sequence originates from a man aged 25 to 40 in good health. The chain links TRBV7-2 to TRBJ1-4, with no clear D. The material sequenced was naive CD4+ T cells sorted from blood. Subset meaning: CD45RA+ positively selected. The CDR3 coding sequence is TGTGCCAGCAGCACGGAACGTGGAGGAAAACTGTTTTTT. Amino acids: CASSTERGGKLFF.